The present T cell receptor beta chain was sequenced within a study of T cell changes during pregnancy in multiple sclerosis. Generated by immunoSEQ multiplex PCR, the TCRdb table keeps only in-frame clones and is missing some. Of 30,000 to 35,000 clones listed, roughly nine tenths are singletons. CDR1 and CDR2 from the germline V gene are PRHDT and FYEKMQ (reference sequence). The junction had 7 bases not matched to a gene; V was cut back by 4 bases and J by 6 bases. The CDR3 is 16 amino acids. This receptor was taken from a female donor with multiple sclerosis, enrolled in a pregnancy study. The rearrangement links TRBV13 to TRBJ2-2; 11 bases map to TRBD2. The sample in question was CD8+ T cells from peripheral blood mononuclear cells, obtained before pregnancy. CDR3 in DNA: TGTGCCAGCAGCTGGGGGACTAGCGGCCTCGCCGGGGAGCTGTTTTTT. Protein product: CASSWGTSGLAGELFF.